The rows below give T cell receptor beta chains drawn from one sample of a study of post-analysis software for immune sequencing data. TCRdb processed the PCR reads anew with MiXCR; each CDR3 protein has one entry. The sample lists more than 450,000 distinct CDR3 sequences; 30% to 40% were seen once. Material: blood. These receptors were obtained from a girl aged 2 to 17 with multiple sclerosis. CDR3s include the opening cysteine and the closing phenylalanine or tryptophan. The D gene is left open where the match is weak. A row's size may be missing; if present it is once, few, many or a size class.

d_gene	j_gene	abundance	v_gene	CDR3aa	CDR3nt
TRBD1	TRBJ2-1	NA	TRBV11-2	CASSLQAGQGANNEQFF	TGTGCCAGCAGCCTCCAGGCGGGGCAGGGGGCAAACAATGAGCAGTTCTTC
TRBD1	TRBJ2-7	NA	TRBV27	CASSPRHPGQGDSYEQYF	TGTGCCAGCAGTCCCAGACATCCGGGACAGGGGGACTCCTACGAGCAGTACTTC
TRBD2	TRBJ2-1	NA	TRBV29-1	CSAGTSVGYRGQFF	TGCAGCGCCGGGACTAGCGTGGGCTACAGGGGGCAGTTCTTC
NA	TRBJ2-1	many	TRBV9	CASSVAGYNEQFF	TGTGCCAGCAGCGTAGCTGGTTACAATGAGCAGTTCTTC
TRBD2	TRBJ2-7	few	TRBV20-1	CSARGGGLTSYEQYF	TGCAGTGCTAGAGGGGGAGGGCTAACCTCCTACGAGCAGTACTTC
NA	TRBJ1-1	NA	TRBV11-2	CASSLVLGGPAFF	TGTGCCAGCAGCTTAGTACTAGGTGGACCGGCTTTCTTT
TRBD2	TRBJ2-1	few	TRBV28	CASSLLHAGDTEQFF	TGTGCCAGCAGTTTATTACACGCGGGGGATACTGAGCAGTTCTTC
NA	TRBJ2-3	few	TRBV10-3	CAIRPDRADTQYF	TGTGCCATCAGGCCGGATAGGGCAGATACGCAGTATTTT
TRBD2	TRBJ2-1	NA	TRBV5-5	CASSYKLAGGPGEQFF	TGTGCCAGCAGCTACAAACTAGCGGGGGGGCCGGGTGAGCAGTTCTTC
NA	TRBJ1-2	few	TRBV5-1	CASSLEATGLGGYTF	TGCGCCAGCAGCCTGGAAGCCACAGGGTTGGGTGGCTACACCTTC
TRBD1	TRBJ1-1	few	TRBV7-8	CASSLLKGAQAFF	TGTGCCAGCAGCTTGTTAAAGGGGGCGCAGGCTTTCTTT
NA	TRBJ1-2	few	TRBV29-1	CSVEVLTFYGYTF	TGCAGCGTTGAAGTTCTCACTTTCTATGGCTACACCTTC
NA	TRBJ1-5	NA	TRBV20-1	CSARVGGLSHQPQHF	TGCAGTGCTAGAGTAGGGGGGTTAAGCCATCAGCCCCAGCATTTT
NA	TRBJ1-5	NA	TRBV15	CATSSGPSLHQPQHF	TGTGCCACCAGCAGTGGACCCAGCCTCCATCAGCCCCAGCATTTT
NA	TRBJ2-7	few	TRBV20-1	CSASGDFSYEQYF	TGCAGTGCTAGCGGGGATTTCTCCTACGAGCAGTACTTC
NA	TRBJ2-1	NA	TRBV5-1	CASSPDSGARVYNERFF	TGCGCCAGCAGCCCTGACTCCGGGGCCAGAGTCTACAATGAGCGGTTCTTC